This T cell receptor beta chain was sequenced for a study of T cells after yellow fever vaccination. V shed 5 bases, J shed 1 base, and the junction held 11 bases outside the gene matches. CDR3 length: 17 amino acids. Germline V lookup: CDR1 SEHNR, CDR2 FQNEAQ (reference sequence). Broader study findings: Though it reached lower strength, the secondary response hit its peak faster, day 5 versus 15.

This clonotype showed up just a few times. As yet, its antigen is unknown. TCRdb reanalysed the 5' RACE reads using MiXCR and keeps one entry per CDR3 protein. The table includes about 580,000 distinct CDR3 sequences, about a sixth detected once. The TCR originated in a man aged 18 to 30 who received the YFV17D yellow fever vaccine. This specimen was PBMCs, taken around 5 days after the first yellow fever vaccination. This sequence joins TRBV7-9 and TRBJ1-1; 9 nucleotides match TRBD1. The CDR3 DNA reads TGTGCCAGCAGCGCTTATATTCTGGACAGGGGGAACACTGAAGCTTTCTTT. This sequence encodes CASSAYILDRGNTEAFF.